The 30 T cell receptor beta chains presented below share a single source sample, sequenced in a study of blood T cells in healthy people across ages. Sample-barcoded 5' priming and a J-beta primer mix drove a second PCR of about 6 to 12 cycles. TCRdb re-derived calls from the 5' RACE reads in MiXCR, one entry per CDR3 protein. The sample records about 2 million distinct CDR3 sequences, 49% being singletons. Sequenced: blood. The receptor set was obtained from a woman between 40 and 55 years old in good health.

The chain couples TRBV12-3 or TRBV12-4 to TRBJ2-3; the match to TRBD1 covers 9 bases. After removal of 4 bases from V and 1 base from J, the junction contained 3 bases not matched to a gene. CDR3 length: 15 residues. The CDR3 sequence is CASSWTGVGTDTQYF. CDR3 nucleotides: TGTGCCAGCAGTTGGACAGGGGTGGGCACAGATACGCAGTATTTT.

The chain recombines TRBV20-1 with TRBJ2-3; perhaps TRBD1 as D (6 bases). The CDR3 length is 16 residues. Trimming took off 5 bases at V and 1 base at J, with 19 bases between the two ends. Per germline, CDR1 DFQATT and CDR2 SNEGSKA (reference sequence). CDR3 DNA sequence: TGCAGTGCTTCCCCCGACAGGCCACTCGGCACAGATACGCAGTATTTT. It yields the protein CSASPDRPLGTDTQYF.

This chain uses TRBV5-4 with TRBJ2-3; 7 positions agree with TRBD2. CDR1 is SGHNT, CDR2 YYREEE, per germline (reference sequence). Trimming cost V 4 bases and J 7 bases; bases outside gene matches: 12. The CDR3 has 15 residues. Here the CDR3 DNA reads TGTGCCAGCAGCCCCCCCGGCGAGCGGGGACATACGCAGTATTTT. Its translation: CASSPPGERGHTQYF.

Here the CDR3 reads CASSLRITDSNGYTF. The CDR3 region has the DNA TGTGCCAGCAGCTTAAGGATTACAGATTCCAATGGCTACACCTTC. The V call is TRBV7-2, the J call TRBJ1-2; D gene ambiguous. Germline loops: CDR1 SGHTA, CDR2 FQGNSA. Trimming pared 2 bases from V and 6 bases from J, leaving 16 bases between. There are 15 residues in the CDR3.

This sequence joins TRBV20-1 and TRBJ2-3; 11 nucleotides line up with TRBD2. The CDR3 is made up of 13 amino acids. J lost 4 bases, V lost 3 bases, and 0 bases had no gene match. Germline CDR1 reads DFQATT; CDR2 reads SNEGSKA (reference sequence). CDR3 protein: CSARGLAADTQYF. In DNA, the CDR3 is TGCAGTGCTAGGGGACTAGCGGCAGATACGCAGTATTTT.

This clonotype was seen more than once but under ten times. The gene calls are TRBV12-3 or TRBV12-4 and TRBJ2-3; 12 bases line up with TRBD2. Trimming took 5 bases from V and 8 from J; bases not matched to a gene: 14. This CDR3 is built from 17 residues. In nucleotides, the CDR3 is TGTGCCAGCAGTCCCCTAGCGGGGGGGGCCTACTCGGGTACGCAGTATTTT. Protein sequence: CASSPLAGGAYSGTQYF.

This clonotype was found a few times. V usage is TRBV12-3 or TRBV12-4 and J usage is TRBJ2-5; 7 bases are a match to TRBD2. Trimming at V came to 4 bases and at J to 7 bases, leaving 15 bases not matched to a gene. This CDR3 has 16 residues. The CDR3 sequence is CASSSVKTSSTRTQYF. The DNA of the CDR3 is TGTGCCAGCAGTTCAGTCAAGACTAGCTCTACTCGGACCCAGTACTTC.

CDR3 coding DNA: TGTGCCAGCAGCTCAAAGGCTACGGCGGGGGGGCTAGATACGCAGTATTTT. This translates into CASSSKATAGGLDTQYF. V gene TRBV7-2 combines with J gene TRBJ2-3; 9 positions match TRBD2. Looked up from germline, CDR1 is SGHTA and CDR2 is FQGNSA. The CDR3 is 17 amino acids. The ends lost 4 bases at V and 5 bases at J; junction bases unmatched: 13.

A few counts support this clonotype. CDR3 coding DNA: TGTGCCAGCAGCCCAAAGCGGGGGGGCCATGAGCAGTTCTTC. Translation gives CASSPKRGGHEQFF. This chain connects TRBV7-2 to TRBJ2-1; 10 positions agree with TRBD2. Germline values: CDR1 SGHTA, CDR2 FQGNSA. After removal of 5 bases from V and 8 bases from J, the junction contained 6 bases not matched to a gene. The CDR3 totals 14 residues.

This chain uses TRBV7-9 with TRBJ1-6; tentatively, D is TRBD1 (6 bases). Germline lookup yields CDR1 SEHNR and CDR2 FQNEAQ (reference sequence). This CDR3 contains 13 residues. V was clipped by 2 bases and J by 16 bases, with 15 bases between them. The CDR3 DNA reads as TGTGCCAGCAGCTTATCAGGGGACAAGCCACTCCACTTT. This sequence encodes CASSLSGDKPLHF.

This clonotype was counted a single time. The J gene is TRBJ2-1, the V gene TRBV28, with D hard to call. This CDR3 contains 15 residues. V was cut by 6 bases and J by 6 bases, with 18 bases left in between. CDR1 and CDR2 (germline): MDHEN, SYDVKM. The CDR3: CASRSVGYRSNEQFF. The CDR3 region has the DNA TGTGCCAGCAGGTCCGTCGGGTACCGATCCAATGAGCAGTTCTTC.

The chain has TRBV7-2 and TRBJ2-5; 10 nucleotides align to TRBD1. The CDR3 is made up of 17 amino acids. Germline V gives CDR1 SGHTA, CDR2 FQGNSA. The V segment lost 5 bases and the J segment 4 bases; nucleotides outside the gene matches: 13. CDR3 DNA: TGTGCCAGCAGCCAAGGTCGGGGACAGGGGCCTGGAGAGACCCAGTACTTC. Protein sequence: CASSQGRGQGPGETQYF.

The genes are TRBV3-1 and TRBJ2-5, with TRBD2 identical over 12 bases. V shed 4 bases, J shed 5 bases, and the junction held 5 bases outside the gene matches. The CDR3 sequence is 15 residues long. Germline V gene lookup returns CDR1 LGHDT and CDR2 YNNKEL (reference sequence). The CDR3 here is CASSPWTSGVETQYF. DNA of the CDR3: TGTGCCAGCAGCCCATGGACTAGCGGGGTGGAGACCCAGTACTTC.

This clonotype was seen a handful of times. J is TRBJ2-6 and V is TRBV29-1; weak D call: TRBD1 (5 bases). V dropped 7 bases and J dropped 2 bases, with 12 bases sitting between them. Germline V CDR1 and CDR2: SQVTM, ANQGSEA. The CDR3 has 14 residues. CDR3 sequence reads: CSAARGTGANVLTF. In DNA form, the CDR3 reads TGCAGCGCGGCTAGGGGTACTGGGGCCAACGTCCTGACTTTC.

The chain uses TRBV4-3 and TRBJ1-2; D uncertain. The length of the CDR3 is 14 residues. The V end was cut by 0 bases, the J end by 3 bases, with 8 bases between. Germline V CDR1 and CDR2: LGHNA, YSLEER. This chain's CDR3 is CASSQEQTYYGYTF. The CDR3 DNA follows: TGCGCCAGCAGCCAAGAGCAGACCTACTATGGCTACACCTTC.

On this clonotype itself: Compared with germline, one end of the junction differs, possibly owing to a read error. The chain recombines TRBV4-3 with TRBJ2-1, with TRBD1 matching 11 bases. CDR3 length: 16 residues. In germline, CDR1 is LGHNA, CDR2 YSLEER. The CDR3 is CAGSQRDRGFYNEQFF. DNA of the CDR3: TGCGCCGGCAGCCAGAGGGACAGGGGGTTTTACAATGAGCAGTTCTTC.

The chain carries TRBV6-2 or TRBV6-3 and TRBJ1-4; D is uncertain. V gave up 0 bases and J gave up 7 bases, with 0 bases separating them. CDR1 and CDR2 (germline): MNHEY, SVGEGT. The CDR3 runs to 11 residues. The CDR3 protein is CASSYSEKLFF. As DNA, the CDR3 is TGTGCCAGCAGTTACTCTGAAAAACTGTTTTTT.

The V gene is TRBV24-1, the J gene TRBJ2-1; 12 bases map to TRBD2. CDR3 length equals 18 residues. Unmatched junction bases numbered 12, after V lost 3 bases and J lost 7 bases. The germline gives CDR1 KGHDR, CDR2 SFDVKD. The CDR3 DNA follows: TGTGCCACCAGTGATCCAGCCTCGACTAGCGGGGGTCGGAATGAGCAGTTCTTC. It specifies CATSDPASTSGGRNEQFF.

The rearrangement links TRBV5-6 to TRBJ2-3; D perhaps matches TRBD2 (6 bases). CDR1 SGHDT and CDR2 YYEEEE come from the germline V gene. The CDR3 spans 16 residues. The ends were cut back, 0 bases at V and 2 bases at J, with 13 bases in the middle. CDR3 residues: CASSLELASLTDTQYF. As DNA, the CDR3 is TGTGCCAGCAGCTTGGAACTAGCCTCCCTCACAGATACGCAGTATTTT.

This clonotype showed up just a few times. The gene calls are TRBV20-1 and TRBJ2-5, with D uncertain. The CDR3 contains 15 residues. Trimming pared 0 bases from V and 1 base from J, leaving 12 bases between. Germline CDR1 is DFQATT and CDR2 is SNEGSKA (reference sequence). The CDR3 sequence: CSARDSGQPQETQYF. The CDR3 nucleotides are TGCAGTGCTAGAGATTCGGGCCAGCCCCAAGAGACCCAGTACTTC.

The chain couples TRBV13 to TRBJ2-7; 7 nucleotides line up with TRBD1. CDR1 is PRHDT, CDR2 FYEKMQ, per germline (reference sequence). V dropped 5 bases and J dropped 2; count of bases not matched to a gene: 6. The CDR3 sequence is 14 residues long. CDR3 residues: CASSIHRGPYEQYF. Here the CDR3 DNA reads TGTGCCAGCAGCATCCACAGGGGCCCCTACGAGCAGTACTTC.

This clonotype was recorded once. The chain is built from TRBV5-1 and TRBJ2-6, with D perhaps TRBD1 (5 bases). Trimming took 2 bases from V and 0 from J, leaving 12 bases between them. CDR1 and CDR2 from the germline V gene are SGHRS and YFSETQ. The CDR3 has 17 amino acids. CDR3 in DNA: TGCGCCAGCAGCTTTCGGACATCCAGCTCTGGGGCCAACGTCCTGACTTTC. Translation gives CASSFRTSSSGANVLTF.

The rearrangement uses TRBV4-3 and TRBJ1-4; the D gene is possibly TRBD1 (5 bases). Trimming took 5 bases from V and 7 from J, leaving 17 bases between them. From germline, CDR1 is LGHNA and CDR2 YSLEER. The length of the CDR3 is 15 residues. The CDR3 nucleotides read TGCGCCAGCAGCGCATACAGGAAGGGCGGTGAAAAACTGTTTTTT. Residues: CASSAYRKGGEKLFF.

This rearrangement joins TRBV20-1 to TRBJ1-1; D might be TRBD1 (6 bases). V dropped 5 bases and J dropped 5 bases, with 18 bases sitting between them. From germline, CDR1 is DFQATT and CDR2 SNEGSKA (reference sequence). This CDR3 has 14 residues. CDR3 nucleotides: TGCAGTGCTGGATTTCGTGATAGGGGGACTGAAGCTTTCTTT. It is translated as CSAGFRDRGTEAFF.

V and J are TRBV20-1 and TRBJ1-1, with 9 nucleotides matching TRBD1. J was trimmed by 4 bases and V by 6 bases; bases with no gene match: 6. Germline CDR1 DFQATT, CDR2 SNEGSKA (reference sequence). The CDR3 loop spans 13 amino acids. The CDR3 sequence is CSAGQGPFTEAFF. As DNA, the CDR3 is TGCAGTGCCGGACAGGGGCCGTTCACTGAAGCTTTCTTT.

A few counts support this clonotype. V usage is TRBV20-1 and J usage is TRBJ2-5; D not resolved. V was shortened by 2 bases and J by 1 base, with 11 bases between the two germline ends. CDR1 DFQATT and CDR2 SNEGSKA come from the germline V gene (reference sequence). This CDR3 region has 14 residues. The CDR3 sequence: CSARSRRLQETQYF. In DNA form, the CDR3 reads TGCAGTGCTAGATCTAGACGGCTCCAAGAGACCCAGTACTTC.

This clonotype came up a few times. The chain is built from TRBV28 and TRBJ1-2; no firm D call. The CDR3 runs 14 residues. Germline V gene data show CDR1 as MDHEN and CDR2 as SYDVKM. The germline V and J ends were trimmed by 5 bases and 3 bases, with 13 bases remaining between them. CDR3 DNA: TGTGCCAGCAGTGATGATGACGGAGACTATGGCTACACCTTC. Translated, it gives CASSDDDGDYGYTF.

This clonotype turned up a few times. The gene calls are TRBV12-3 or TRBV12-4 and TRBJ2-7; 7 bases fit TRBD1. The CDR3 contains 14 residues. Losses at the gene ends were 6 bases for V and 3 bases for J; bases not matched to a gene: 8. This CDR3 is CASSTSQGNYEQYF. The CDR3, as DNA: TGTGCCAGCAGCACGTCACAGGGGAACTACGAGCAGTACTTC.

J is TRBJ2-5 and V is TRBV12-3 or TRBV12-4, with D perhaps matching TRBD1 or TRBD2 (5 bases each). CDR3 size: 14 residues. V gave up 6 bases and J gave up 5 bases, with 16 bases separating them. Here the CDR3 reads CASSQGHRGETQYF. In DNA, the CDR3 is TGTGCCAGCAGCCAAGGACACCGGGGCGAGACCCAGTACTTC.

This clonotype was observed at least ten times. The chain employs TRBV4-2 and TRBJ2-7; 7 bases line up with TRBD1. The CDR3 extends over 18 amino acids. Unmatched junction bases numbered 13, after V lost 0 bases and J lost 2 bases. Germline assignment: CDR1 LGHNA and CDR2 YNFKEQ. CDR3 coding DNA: TGTGCCAGCAGCCAAGAAGAAGAGGGGGCACAGGTGACCTACGAGCAGTACTTC. Protein product: CASSQEEEGAQVTYEQYF.